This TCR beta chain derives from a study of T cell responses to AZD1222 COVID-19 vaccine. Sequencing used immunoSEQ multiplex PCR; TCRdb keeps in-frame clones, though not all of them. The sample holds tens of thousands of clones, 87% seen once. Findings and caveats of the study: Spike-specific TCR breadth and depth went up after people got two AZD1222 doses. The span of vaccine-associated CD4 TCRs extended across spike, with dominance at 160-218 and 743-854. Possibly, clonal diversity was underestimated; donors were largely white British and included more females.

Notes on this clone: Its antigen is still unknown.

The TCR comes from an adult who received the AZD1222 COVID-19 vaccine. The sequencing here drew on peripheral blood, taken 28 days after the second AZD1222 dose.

In DNA, the CDR3 is TGTGCCAGCAGCTTAGCGGCGGGAGACTATGGCTACACCTTC. It translates to CASSLAAGDYGYTF. The chain has TRBV7-8 and TRBJ1-2; D is ambiguous. Trimming took off 0 bases at V and 3 bases at J, with 8 bases between the two ends. Germline loops: CDR1 SGHVS, CDR2 FQNEAQ. This CDR3 is 14 amino acids long.